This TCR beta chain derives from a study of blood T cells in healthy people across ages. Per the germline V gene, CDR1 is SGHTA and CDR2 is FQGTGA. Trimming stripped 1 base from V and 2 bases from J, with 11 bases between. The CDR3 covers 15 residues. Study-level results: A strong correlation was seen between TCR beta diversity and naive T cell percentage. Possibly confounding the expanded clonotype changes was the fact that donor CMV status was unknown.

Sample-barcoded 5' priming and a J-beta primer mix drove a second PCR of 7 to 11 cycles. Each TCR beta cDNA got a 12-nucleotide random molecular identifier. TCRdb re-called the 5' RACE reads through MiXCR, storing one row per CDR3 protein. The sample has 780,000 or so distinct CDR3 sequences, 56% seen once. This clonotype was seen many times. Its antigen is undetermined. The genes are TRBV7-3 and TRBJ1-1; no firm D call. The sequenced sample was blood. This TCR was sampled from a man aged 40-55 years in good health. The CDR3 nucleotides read TGTGCCAGCAGCTTAAGAGTAGTCGACAACACTGAAGCTTTCTTT. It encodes CASSLRVVDNTEAFF.